What follows are 27 T cell receptor beta chains derived from one specimen sequenced in a study of OX40 agonist ivuxolimab in advanced cancers. TCRdb's copy holds only in-frame clones and misses some; the assay was immunoSEQ multiplex PCR. The sample contains tens of thousands of clones, around 93% of which appear only once. The sample consisted of CD4+ or CD8+ T cells sorted from blood, taken in a trial of the OX40 agonist ivuxolimab. All receptors derive from an adult with an advanced solid tumor such as melanoma, head and neck, liver or kidney cancer.

The CDR3 loop reads CASSAPGQGYYEQYF. DNA of the CDR3: TGTGCCAGCAGTGCTCCGGGACAGGGCTACTACGAGCAGTACTTC. The rearrangement links TRBV28 to TRBJ2-7, with 9 bases that match TRBD1. Unmatched junction bases numbered 8, after V lost 5 bases and J lost 3 bases. The CDR3 spans 15 residues. Looked up from germline, CDR1 is MDHEN and CDR2 is SYDVKM.

V usage is TRBV27 and J usage is TRBJ2-1; D may be TRBD1 (5 bases). Trimming removed 4 bases from V and 8 bases from J, with 12 bases in between. Germline V gene sequence: CDR1 MNHEY, CDR2 SMNVEV (reference sequence). This CDR3 spans 13 amino acids. This chain's CDR3 is CASSSPQGHEQFF. The CDR3 DNA reads TGTGCCAGCAGTTCCCCTCAGGGCCATGAGCAGTTCTTC.

This clone was observed a single time. V and J are TRBV7-6 and TRBJ2-7, with 9 bases lining up with TRBD1. Germline V CDR1 and CDR2: SGHVS, FNYEAQ. The CDR3 totals 14 residues. Trimming cost V 5 bases and J 7 bases; bases outside gene matches: 9. The CDR3 region is CASSEGQGSKEQYF. CDR3 in DNA: TGTGCCAGCAGCGAGGGACAGGGATCGAAGGAGCAGTACTTC. The variable domain in full, completed from reference TRBV7-6 and TRBJ2-7, reads GAGVSQSPRYKVTKRGQDVALRCDPISGHVSLYWYRQALGQGPEFLTYFNYEAQQDKSGLPNDRFSAERPEGSISTLTIQRTEQRDSAMYRCASSEGQGSKEQYFGPGTRLTVT.

The chain couples TRBV11-2 to TRBJ2-1; D may be TRBD1 (6 bases). Germline assignment: CDR1 SGHAT and CDR2 FQNNGV. The CDR3 runs to 16 residues. Trimming pared 2 bases from V and 2 bases from J, leaving 13 bases between. The CDR3: CASSLSRTVTYNEQFF. As DNA, the CDR3 is TGTGCCAGCAGCTTAAGCCGGACAGTAACCTACAATGAGCAGTTCTTC.

The chain joins TRBV5-1 to TRBJ1-1; D unresolved. The CDR3 contains 15 residues. The germline V gene has CDR1 SGHRS and CDR2 YFSETQ. With 5 bases removed from V and 0 bases from J, the gap between germline ends came to 14 bases. The CDR3 bases are TGCGCCAGCAGTAGCGGCTACTCCATGAACACTGAAGCTTTCTTT. Translation: CASSSGYSMNTEAFF.

This chain joins TRBV27 and TRBJ1-5; TRBD1 matches 7 bases. V lost 5 bases, J lost 1 base, and 5 bases stayed unmatched. Germline CDR1 is MNHEY and CDR2 is SMNVEV (reference sequence). The CDR3 consists of 15 residues. The CDR3 DNA is TGTGCCAGCAGTCCGACAGGGCTAAGCAATCAGCCCCAGCATTTT. This codes for CASSPTGLSNQPQHF.

The chain joins TRBV5-6 to TRBJ2-7, with D unclear. From germline, CDR1 is SGHDT and CDR2 YYEEEE. The V gene lost 5 bases and the J gene lost 2 bases, with 8 bases spanning the gap. There are 12 residues in the CDR3. CDR3: CASSTKTYEQYF. The CDR3 bases are TGTGCCAGCAGTACTAAAACCTACGAGCAGTACTTC.

The CDR3 spells CASSLTRVAGYTF. For the CDR3, the DNA is TGTGCCAGCAGCTTAACCAGGGTTGCTGGCTACACCTTC. The chain is built from TRBV7-9 and TRBJ1-2, with D possibly TRBD1 on 5 matching bases. CDR1 and CDR2 (germline): SEHNR, FQNEAQ (reference sequence). V was pared by 2 bases and J by 7 bases, with 11 bases between. This CDR3 region has 13 residues. Combining the CDR3 with reference TRBV7-9 and TRBJ1-2 gives the whole variable domain DTGVSQNPRHKITKRGQNVTFRCDPISEHNRLYWYRQTLGQGPEFLTYFQNEAQLEKSRLLSDRFSAERPKGSFSTLEIQRTEQGDSAMYLCASSLTRVAGYTFGSGTRLTVV.

In its sample, this clone was seen once. V is TRBV6-1 and J is TRBJ2-7; the match to TRBD2 covers 12 bases. From germline, CDR1 is MNHNS and CDR2 SASEGT. CDR3 length: 15 residues. Trimming at V came to 1 base and at J to 6 bases, leaving 4 bases not matched to a gene. CDR3 sequence (DNA): TGTGCCAGCAGTGAAGTACTAGCGGGAGGCGCCGAGCAGTACTTC. Amino acid sequence: CASSEVLAGGAEQYF.

This chain connects TRBV19 to TRBJ2-2; 7 bases fit TRBD2. Germline V lookup: CDR1 LNHDA, CDR2 SQIVND (reference sequence). With V trimmed by 10 bases and J by 0 bases, 8 bases remained unmatched. The CDR3 spans 15 residues. The CDR3, as DNA: TGTGCCACACCCCGGCTAGCGGCGAACACCGGGGAGCTGTTTTTT. Its translation: CATPRLAANTGELFF.

The V and J genes are TRBV27 and TRBJ2-7; the D is unclear. Trimming shortened V by 7 bases and J by 0 bases, and 7 bases separated the two germline ends. CDR1 and CDR2 (germline): MNHEY, SMNVEV (reference sequence). This CDR3 spans 12 amino acids. The CDR3 reads CASKARSYEQYF. The DNA for the CDR3 is TGTGCCAGCAAGGCGCGCTCCTACGAGCAGTACTTC.

The chain recombines TRBV2 with TRBJ2-3; weak D call: TRBD2 (5 bases). The CDR3 totals 15 residues. V lost 3 bases and J 6 bases, leaving 16 bases between the germline ends. Germline CDR1 is SNHLY and CDR2 is FYNNEI. CDR3 protein: CASSDGLGVNDTQYF. The CDR3, as DNA: TGTGCCAGCAGTGACGGACTTGGGGTTAACGATACGCAGTATTTT.

The chain joins TRBV7-2 to TRBJ2-7, with 8 bases that match TRBD1. This CDR3 is built from 15 residues. The J segment lost 3 bases and the V segment lost 5 bases, leaving 9 bases of the junction unmatched. Germline V gene lookup returns CDR1 SGHTA and CDR2 FQGNSA. CDR3 amino acids: CASSPTPTGGYEQYF. The CDR3 bases are TGTGCCAGCAGCCCTACGCCCACAGGGGGCTACGAGCAGTACTTC.

The V and J genes are TRBV28 and TRBJ2-3; weak D call: TRBD2 (6 bases). The V gene lost 4 bases and the J gene lost 10 bases, with 21 bases spanning the gap. CDR1 and CDR2 from the germline V gene are MDHEN and SYDVKM. The CDR3 covers 15 residues. CDR3 nucleotides: TGTGCCAGCAGTTGGAACGGGAGACACCTTTTCTCGCAGTATTTT. This translates into CASSWNGRHLFSQYF.

This CDR3 is CASSQGGPEKLFF. The CDR3 bases are TGCGCCAGCAGCCAAGGAGGGCCCGAAAAACTGTTTTTT. The rearrangement links TRBV4-3 to TRBJ1-4; D remains unclear. V was shortened by 1 base and J by 8 bases, with 8 bases between the two germline ends. The CDR3 length is 13 residues. Germline-derived CDR1 and CDR2 are LGHNA and YSLEER.

This clone was counted once. The V gene is TRBV29-1, the J gene TRBJ1-1; D possibly corresponds to TRBD1 (5 bases). CDR3 length equals 15 residues. The germline V and J ends were trimmed by 7 bases and 1 base, with 19 bases remaining between them. The germline CDR1 and CDR2 sequences are SQVTM and ANQGSEA. CDR3 DNA: TGCAGCGCAGGGACTGACTTACGGGGGAACACTGAAGCTTTCTTT. Its protein product is CSAGTDLRGNTEAFF.

J is TRBJ2-7 and V is TRBV5-4; no definite D call. The CDR3 runs 14 residues. Trimming stripped 4 bases from V and 2 bases from J, with 13 bases between. Germline CDR1 reads SGHNT; CDR2 reads YYREEE (reference sequence). In nucleotides, the CDR3 is TGTGCCAGCAGCACTCCGGACCGCGCCTACGAGCAGTACTTC. Its protein product is CASSTPDRAYEQYF.

The chain joins TRBV6-1 to TRBJ2-6, with no clear D. This CDR3 region has 18 residues. Germline assignment: CDR1 MNHNS and CDR2 SASEGT. V shed 2 bases and J shed 1 base, with 15 bases lying between them. CDR3 amino acids: CASSEWGAGMSGANVLTF. CDR3 nucleotides: TGTGCCAGCAGTGAATGGGGTGCTGGAATGTCTGGGGCCAACGTCCTGACTTTC.

This chain uses TRBV27 with TRBJ1-1, with 8 positions matching TRBD1. The length of the CDR3 is 16 residues. The germline V gene encodes CDR1 MNHEY and CDR2 SMNVEV (reference sequence). V dropped 3 bases and J dropped 1; count of bases not matched to a gene: 7. Written as DNA, the CDR3 is TGTGCCAGCAGTTTCGGGCAGGGGGCGGGGAACACTGAAGCTTTCTTT. The encoded protein is CASSFGQGAGNTEAFF.

V and J are TRBV5-6 and TRBJ1-1, with D uncertain. CDR1 is SGHDT, CDR2 YYEEEE, per germline. V was trimmed by 5 bases and J by 1 base, leaving 9 bases between them. This CDR3 is 13 amino acids long. Here the CDR3 DNA reads TGTGCCAGCAGTCCAGGTAAGAACACTGAAGCTTTCTTT. This gives the protein CASSPGKNTEAFF.

This chain uses TRBV2 with TRBJ2-7; the match to TRBD1 covers 10 bases. V was pared by 5 bases and J by 6 bases, with 4 bases of the junction left unmatched. The length of the CDR3 is 13 residues. Germline CDR1 SNHLY, CDR2 FYNNEI. The CDR3 sequence is CASSRDRGSEQYF. The CDR3 bases are TGTGCCAGCAGTCGGGACAGGGGATCCGAGCAGTACTTC.

V gene TRBV29-1 combines with J gene TRBJ2-7; D gene ambiguous. CDR3 length: 11 amino acids. Trimming took 1 base from V and 4 from J, leaving 5 bases between them. Germline V lookup: CDR1 SQVTM, CDR2 ANQGSEA. The chain's CDR3 is CSVEGRYEQYF. The CDR3, as DNA: TGCAGCGTTGAAGGTCGGTACGAGCAGTACTTC.

The chain links TRBV4-2 to TRBJ2-3; the D gene is possibly TRBD1 (6 bases). Germline V gene data show CDR1 as LGHNA and CDR2 as YNFKEQ. V was clipped by 3 bases and J by 4 bases, with 11 bases between them. This CDR3 contains 14 residues. The CDR3 region is CASSHSTGPDTQYF. As DNA, the CDR3 is TGTGCCAGCAGCCATTCTACAGGGCCAGATACGCAGTATTTT.

V usage is TRBV7-9 and J usage is TRBJ2-5; D is unresolved. The germline V gene has CDR1 SEHNR and CDR2 FQNEAQ (reference sequence). The V end lost 5 bases, the J end lost 5 bases, and 12 bases lay between the germline ends. The CDR3 has 13 residues. CDR3 sequence (DNA): TGTGCCAGCAGCCCCTGGCAGGCTGAGACCCAGTACTTC. Translation gives CASSPWQAETQYF. Full variable domain (missing parts from reference TRBV7-9 and TRBJ2-5): DTGVSQNPRHKITKRGQNVTFRCDPISEHNRLYWYRQTLGQGPEFLTYFQNEAQLEKSRLLSDRFSAERPKGSFSTLEIQRTEQGDSAMYLCASSPWQAETQYFGPGTRLLVL.

The chain employs TRBV19 and TRBJ1-2; D is perhaps TRBD1 (6 bases). This CDR3 is 14 amino acids long. V lost 5 bases, J lost 5 bases, and 15 bases lay in between. Germline loops: CDR1 LNHDA, CDR2 SQIVND (reference sequence). The CDR3 spells CASSAWTERYGYTF. In DNA, the CDR3 is TGTGCCAGTAGTGCCTGGACAGAGCGGTATGGCTACACCTTC.

The rearrangement joins TRBV12-5 to TRBJ2-1, with 8 bases lining up with TRBD2. With V trimmed by 4 bases and J by 0 bases, 5 bases remained unmatched. CDR1 is LGHNT, CDR2 FRNRAP, per germline. The CDR3 totals 16 residues. In nucleotides, the CDR3 is TGTGCTAGTGGTTATCTAGCGGGCTTCTCCTACAATGAGCAGTTCTTC. Translated, it gives CASGYLAGFSYNEQFF. Looking up the rest from reference TRBV12-5 and TRBJ2-1 gives the full variable domain: DARVTQTPRHKVTEMGQEVTMRCQPILGHNTVFWYRQTMMQGLELLAYFRNRAPLDDSGMPKDRFSAEMPDATLATLKIQPSEPRDSAVYFCASGYLAGFSYNEQFFGPGTRLTVL.

V gene TRBV28 combines with J gene TRBJ2-7; D might be TRBD1 (6 bases). V lost 4 bases and J lost 0, with 13 bases in between. There are 15 residues in the CDR3. The germline gives CDR1 MDHEN, CDR2 SYDVKM. The CDR3 nucleotides are TGTGCCAGCAGTTCCCACAGGGATCTCTCCTACGAGCAGTACTTC. This gives the protein CASSSHRDLSYEQYF.